This T cell receptor (beta chain) is from a study of cytomegalovirus exposure and HLA in healthy donors. Study-level points and caveats: CMV serostatus alone was available as immune exposure information.

CDR1 and CDR2 (germline): SGHTA, FQGTGA. The CDR3 runs to 15 residues. Trimming at V came to 5 bases and at J to 4 bases, leaving 7 bases not matched to a gene. As concerns this clone: The target antigen is unknown.

Primers: 60 Vbeta forward and 13 Jbeta reverse. The method was immunoSEQ multiplex PCR; TCRdb's version includes in-frame clones alone and lacks a portion of them. The sample totals 200,000 to 250,000 clones. V usage is TRBV7-3 and J usage is TRBJ2-5, with 10 bases that match TRBD2. This TCR derives from a girl aged 2 to 10 in good health and CMV-seropositive. What was sequenced was PBMCs. CDR3 loop: CASSTAGGVRETQYF. CDR3 coding DNA: TGTGCCAGCAGCACAGCGGGAGGGGTCCGAGAGACCCAGTACTTC.